The rows below give T cell receptor beta chains drawn from one sample of a study of shared clonotypes between healthy human individuals. The repertoire was sequenced with immunoSEQ multiplex PCR; TCRdb's copy has only in-frame clones and lacks some. This sample carries fewer than 1.8 million clones, approximately 98.5% of them seen once, and the ten largest clones take roughly 0.35%. The sample consisted of naive CD4+ T cells sorted from blood. These receptors were taken from a man aged 25-40 years in good health. CDR3s include the opening cysteine and the closing phenylalanine or tryptophan. The order of the fields is V gene, clone size, D gene, J gene, CDR3 protein, CDR3 DNA. D genes are given only for firm matches. Not all rows give a size; the values are once, few, many and, for expanded clones, a class.

>TRBV28|.|.|TRBJ2-7
CASRVAGDYEQYF
TGTGCCAGCCGGGTGGCAGGAGACTACGAGCAGTACTTC
>TRBV2|.|TRBD1|TRBJ1-1
CASGGTGATEAFF
TGTGCCAGCGGCGGGACAGGGGCCACTGAAGCTTTCTTT
>TRBV21-1|.|.|TRBJ2-1
CASSKACYCSYNEQFF
TGTGCCAGCAGCAAGGCTTGTTACTGTTCCTACAATGAGCAGTTCTTC
>TRBV5-5|.|.|TRBJ2-3
CASSLGPFRGTDTQYF
TGTGCCAGCAGCTTGGGGCCCTTTAGGGGCACAGATACGCAGTATTTT
>TRBV28|.|.|TRBJ2-5
CASSERGAGKETQYF
TGTGCCAGCAGTGAACGGGGCGCCGGAAAAGAGACCCAGTACTTC
>TRBV5-5|.|.|TRBJ2-7
CASSFAGRTDEQYF
TGTGCCAGCAGCTTCGCTGGGAGGACCGACGAGCAGTACTTC
>TRBV9|once|.|TRBJ2-1
CASRDSGNEQFF
TGTGCCAGCAGAGACTCTGGCAATGAGCAGTTCTTC
>TRBV4-1|.|.|TRBJ2-1
CASSQSPGPTLNEQFF
TGCGCCAGCAGCCAAAGTCCGGGACCGACCCTCAATGAGCAGTTCTTC
>TRBV9|.|TRBD2|TRBJ2-3
CASSEWTSGASTDTQYF
TGTGCCAGCAGCGAGTGGACTAGCGGGGCTAGCACAGATACGCAGTATTTT
>TRBV10-1|.|.|TRBJ2-1
CASSESAGQAYNEQFF
TGCGCCAGCAGTGAGTCGGCGGGACAAGCCTACAATGAGCAGTTCTTC
>TRBV5-5|once|.|TRBJ1-5
CASSLSLGGNQPQHF
TGTGCCAGCAGCTTGTCATTGGGGGGGAATCAGCCCCAGCATTTT
>TRBV29-1|.|TRBD2|TRBJ2-2
CSVQISSGRYTGELFF
TGCAGCGTCCAAATAAGCAGCGGGAGGTACACCGGGGAGCTGTTTTTT
>TRBV28|.|TRBD2|TRBJ2-3
CASSLRLAGATDTQYF
TGTGCCAGCAGCCTAAGACTAGCGGGAGCAACAGATACGCAGTATTTT
>TRBV5-4|.|TRBD1|TRBJ1-1
CASSFRGPNTEAFF
TGTGCCAGCAGCTTCAGGGGGCCGAACACTGAAGCTTTCTTT
>TRBV2|.|.|TRBJ1-4
CASSGRGRNEKLFF
TGTGCCAGCAGTGGGAGGGGAAGGAATGAAAAACTGTTTTTT
>TRBV18|.|TRBD2|TRBJ2-5
CASSPTSGETQYF
TGTGCCAGCTCACCTACTAGCGGCGAGACCCAGTACTTC
>TRBV7-8|.|.|TRBJ2-7
CASSLGGQVSYEQYF
TGTGCCAGCAGCTTAGGGGGGCAGGTTAGCTACGAGCAGTACTTC
>TRBV7-2|.|.|TRBJ1-4
CASSRGGSYEKLFF
TGTGCCAGCAGCCGCGGAGGGTCTTATGAAAAACTGTTTTTT
>TRBV5-1|.|.|TRBJ2-3
CASSFRGTDTQYF
TGCGCCAGCAGCTTTCGGGGGACAGATACGCAGTATTTT
>TRBV5-1|once|.|TRBJ2-3
CASSLDTAETSTDTQYF
TGCGCCAGCAGCTTGGACACCGCCGAGACTAGCACAGATACGCAGTATTTT
>TRBV6-5|.|.|TRBJ1-5
CASKLLANSNQPQHF
TGTGCCAGCAAGTTACTCGCGAATAGCAATCAGCCCCAGCATTTT
>TRBV5-1|.|TRBD1|TRBJ1-1
CASNKGAGNTEAFF
TGCGCCAGCAACAAGGGGGCCGGGAACACTGAAGCTTTCTTT
>TRBV12-5|.|.|TRBJ2-1
CASGLVNEQFF
TGTGCTAGTGGTTTGGTCAATGAGCAGTTCTTC
>TRBV7-8|.|.|TRBJ1-4
CASSGYLGGREKLFF
TGTGCCAGCAGCGGTTATTTGGGGGGCAGGGAAAAACTGTTTTTT
>TRBV2|once|.|TRBJ2-1
CASREDLAYNEQFF
TGTGCCAGCAGAGAGGACTTAGCCTACAATGAGCAGTTCTTC
>TRBV28|.|TRBD1|TRBJ2-7
CASRTGTGESYEQYF
TGTGCCAGCAGAACCGGGACAGGAGAGAGCTACGAGCAGTACTTC
>TRBV11-2|.|.|TRBJ2-7
CASSLEGEWMEYYEQYF
TGTGCCAGCAGCTTAGAAGGGGAGTGGATGGAGTACTACGAGCAGTACTTC
>TRBV7-9|.|TRBD1|TRBJ1-4
CASSLNQGEVELFF
TGTGCCAGCAGCTTAAATCAGGGGGAAGTGGAACTGTTTTTT